Below are 12 T cell receptor beta chains sequenced from a single sample in a study of T cell repertoires in cytomegalovirus infection. TCRdb re-derived calls from the reads in MiXCR, one entry per CDR3 protein. The sample carries around 450,000 distinct CDR3 sequences, about a third recorded once. Sample: PBMCs. The receptors derive from a human donor in good health (CMV status not recorded). Some clones in this sample may be carry-over from other donors' samples.

The chain combines TRBV11-2 with TRBJ1-4; D may be TRBD1 (5 bases). Trimming stripped 0 bases from V and 5 bases from J, with 10 bases between. Germline lookup yields CDR1 SGHAT and CDR2 FQNNGV. The CDR3 is made up of 15 amino acids. The CDR3 sequence: CASSLDRGRNEKLFF. CDR3 bases: TGTGCCAGCAGCTTAGATCGGGGGAGGAATGAAAAACTGTTTTTT. The full variable domain, its missing parts supplied by reference TRBV11-2 and TRBJ1-4, is EAGVAQSPRYKIIEKRQSVAFWCNPISGHATLYWYQQILGQGPKLLIQFQNNGVVDDSQLPKDRFSAERLKGVDSTLKIQPAKLEDSAVYLCASSLDRGRNEKLFFGSGTQLSVL.

This clonotype has a count of ten or more. This sequence joins TRBV12-3 or TRBV12-4 and TRBJ1-1; D ambiguous. The CDR3 is 13 amino acids. V lost 6 bases, J lost 2 bases, and 10 bases lay in between. CDR3 in DNA: TGTGCCAGCAGCCCTCGTGGCAACACTGAAGCTTTCTTT. Protein: CASSPRGNTEAFF.

The chain couples TRBV6-1 to TRBJ2-7, with a tentative D call TRBD2 (5 bases). V gave up 6 bases and J gave up 7 bases, with 13 bases separating them. CDR1 is MNHNS and CDR2 is SASEGT in the germline V gene. This CDR3 has 12 amino acids. CDR3 protein: CASRTEAREQYF. Written as DNA, the CDR3 is TGTGCCAGCAGGACGGAGGCAAGGGAGCAGTACTTC.

A few counts support this clonotype. Germline and junction disagree at one end, which may indicate a read error. This chain joins TRBV20-1 and TRBJ1-2, with unresolved D. The CDR3 loop spans 13 amino acids. The germline gives CDR1 DFQATT, CDR2 SNEGSKA (reference sequence). CDR3 bases: TGCAGTGCCGAACAGCCCTCTAAGTATGGCTACACCTTC. Its protein is CSAEQPSKYGYTF.

Note on this clonotype: This may be a read error, as it is one base from a much larger clone. The chain links TRBV19 to TRBJ1-4; no clear D gene. CDR3 length equals 12 residues. Germline V gene data show CDR1 as LNHDA and CDR2 as SQIVND (reference sequence). The CDR3 nucleotides read TGTGCCAGTAGTCTCAAAAATGAAAAAATGTTTTTT. Amino acids: CASSLKNEKMFF.

This clonotype came up once. The conserved final phenylalanine or tryptophan is absent from the CDR3, which likely points to a read error. This rearrangement joins TRBV20-1 to TRBJ1-1; D remains ambiguous. The V and J ends lost 8 bases and 4 bases respectively, with 17 bases between them. The length of the CDR3 is 13 residues. CDR1 and CDR2 from the germline V gene are DFQATT and SNEGSKA (reference sequence). CDR3 residues: CSPPGRLSTEAFC. The CDR3 DNA is TGCAGTCCACCCGGGAGGCTTTCCACTGAAGCTTTCTGT.

The chain joins TRBV28 to TRBJ1-1; D is undetermined. The CDR3 consists of 14 residues. The V end lost 6 bases, the J end lost 0 bases, and 11 bases lay between the germline ends. The germline gives CDR1 MDHEN, CDR2 SYDVKM. The CDR3 region is CASSAVVVNTEAFF. The CDR3 nucleotides are TGTGCCAGCAGCGCGGTGGTGGTGAACACTGAAGCTTTCTTT.

This clonotype was recorded many times. The V call is TRBV7-8, the J call TRBJ2-4, with D perhaps matching TRBD1 (5 bases). There are 13 residues in the CDR3. Trimming stripped 1 base from V and 8 bases from J, with 9 bases between. The germline CDR1 and CDR2 sequences are SGHVS and FQNEAQ. CDR3 in DNA: TGTGCCAGCAGCTTAGGACAGAATGACATTCAGTACTTC. Translation: CASSLGQNDIQYF.

The chain couples TRBV6-2 or TRBV6-3 to TRBJ1-5; no firm D call. This CDR3 contains 14 residues. V was cut by 2 bases and J by 6 bases, with 11 bases left in between. Germline CDR1 and CDR2: MNHEY and SVGEGT. The CDR3 sequence is CASSYSRGGQPQHF. The CDR3 bases are TGTGCCAGCAGTTACAGCAGAGGAGGTCAGCCCCAGCATTTT.

The rearrangement joins TRBV15 to TRBJ1-1; a possible D gene is TRBD1 (6 bases). Germline values: CDR1 LNHNV, CDR2 YYDKDF (reference sequence). Trimming took off 1 base at V and 8 bases at J, with 11 bases between the two ends. This CDR3 spans 13 amino acids. CDR3 sequence: CATSRVKQGEAFF. The CDR3 bases are TGTGCCACCAGCAGAGTGAAACAGGGAGAAGCTTTCTTT.

The CDR3 reads CASSLGQVYGYTF. The DNA for the CDR3 is TGTGCCAGCAGCTTAGGACAGGTCTATGGCTACACCTTC. This chain links TRBV7-6 with TRBJ1-2; D is perhaps TRBD1 (6 bases). Germline CDR1 reads SGHVS; CDR2 reads FNYEAQ. V gave up 1 base and J gave up 4 bases, with 7 bases separating them. This CDR3 has 13 amino acids.

This clonotype was seen only a few times. The CDR3 region has the DNA TGTGCCAGCAGGCCCCAGGGGGGGGGTAATTCACCCCTCCACTTT. Amino acids: CASRPQGGGNSPLHF. This chain joins TRBV6-1 and TRBJ1-6; 7 nucleotides align to TRBD1. Trimming removed 6 bases from V and 6 bases from J; junction bases left unmatched: 8. The CDR3 is 15 residues long. Per germline, CDR1 MNHNS and CDR2 SASEGT.